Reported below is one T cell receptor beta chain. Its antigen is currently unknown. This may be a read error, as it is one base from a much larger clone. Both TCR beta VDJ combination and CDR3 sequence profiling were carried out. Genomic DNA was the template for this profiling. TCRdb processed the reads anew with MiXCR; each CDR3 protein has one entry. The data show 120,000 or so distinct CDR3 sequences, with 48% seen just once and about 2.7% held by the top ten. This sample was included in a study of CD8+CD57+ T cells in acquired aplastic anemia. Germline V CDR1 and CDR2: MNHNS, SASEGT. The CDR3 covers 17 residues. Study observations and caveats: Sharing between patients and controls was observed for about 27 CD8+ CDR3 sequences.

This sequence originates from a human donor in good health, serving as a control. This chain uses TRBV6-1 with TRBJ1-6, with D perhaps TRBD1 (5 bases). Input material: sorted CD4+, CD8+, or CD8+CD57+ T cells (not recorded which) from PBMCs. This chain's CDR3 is CASSEAQGRAYDSPLHF. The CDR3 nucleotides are TGTGCCAGCAGTGAAGCGCAGGGCCGGGCCTATGATTCACCCCTCCACTTT.